This T cell receptor (beta chain) was sequenced in a study of T cell responses to AZD1222 COVID-19 vaccine. Findings and limits, study-wide: Repertoire collection took place solely once the T cell response had peaked. Mostly white British, mostly female donors; authors suggested clonal diversity may be underestimated. As reported, nearly half of all spike-specific TCRs target variant regions that are unmutated.

Losses at the gene ends were 0 bases for V and 4 bases for J; bases not matched to a gene: 5. Germline V gene data show CDR1 as MGHRA and CDR2 as YSYEKL. This CDR3 has 16 amino acids. As to this clone: Its antigen remains unidentified.

Repertoires were generated with immunoSEQ multiplex PCR, while TCRdb's copy carries only in-frame clones and drops some. The sample has over 110,000 clones, approximately 90% seen once. V usage is TRBV4-1 and J usage is TRBJ2-1; 8 bases agree with TRBD2. Here the sequenced sample was peripheral blood, taken on day 0 of AZD1222 vaccination. The sequence was collected from an adult in good health. CDR3 coding DNA: TGCGCCAGCAGCCAAGATCCAGCGGGAGCTTACAATGAGCAGTTCTTC. It specifies CASSQDPAGAYNEQFF.